Each of the 17 T cell receptor beta chains below was sequenced from the same sample in a study of OX40 agonist ivuxolimab in advanced cancers. Assay: immunoSEQ multiplex PCR; the TCRdb copy retains only in-frame clones and omits some. The sample shows roughly 53,000 clones, over 80% of them seen only once. Sample: CD4+ or CD8+ T cells sorted from blood, taken in a trial of the OX40 agonist ivuxolimab. These receptors came from an adult with an advanced solid tumor such as melanoma, head and neck, liver or kidney cancer.

Written as DNA, the CDR3 is TGTGCCAGCAGCTCCTCCAGGGGGTCTGGGGCCAACGTCCTGACTTTC. Its protein is CASSSSRGSGANVLTF. The chain couples TRBV7-8 to TRBJ2-6; TRBD1 matches at 7 bases. The germline gives CDR1 SGHVS, CDR2 FQNEAQ. J was trimmed by 1 base and V by 4 bases; bases with no gene match: 4. This CDR3 is built from 16 residues. The full variable domain, in which reference TRBV7-8 and TRBJ2-6 provide the parts outside the CDR3, is GAGVSQSPRYKVAKRGQDVALRCDPISGHVSLFWYQQALGQGPEFLTYFQNEAQLDKSGLPSDRFFAERPEGSVSTLKIQRTQQEDSAVYLCASSSSRGSGANVLTFGAGSRLTVL.

The chain recombines TRBV11-3 with TRBJ2-3; TRBD2 matches 16 bases. Per the germline V gene, CDR1 is SGHNT and CDR2 is YENEEA. The CDR3 has 19 residues. The V segment lost 3 bases and the J segment 3 bases; nucleotides outside the gene matches: 9. CDR3 sequence (DNA): TGTGCCAGCAGCTTTACGGGACTAGCGGGAGGGCTGGGAACAGATACGCAGTATTTT. It translates to CASSFTGLAGGLGTDTQYF. Looking up the rest from reference TRBV11-3 and TRBJ2-3 gives the full variable domain: EAGVVQSPRYKIIEKKQPVAFWCNPISGHNTLYWYLQNLGQGPELLIRYENEEAVDDSQLPKDRFSAERLKGVDSTLKIQPAELGDSAVYLCASSFTGLAGGLGTDTQYFGPGTRLTVL.

The chain recombines TRBV5-5 with TRBJ1-1; 7 bases are a match to TRBD1. Germline V gene data show CDR1 as SGHKS and CDR2 as YYEKEE (reference sequence). Germline trimming cut 4 bases from V and 8 bases from J; bases unmatched to any gene: 5. The CDR3 is made up of 12 amino acids. CDR3 sequence (DNA): TGTGCCAGCAGCCCATCGACAGGGGAAGCTTTCTTT. It yields the protein CASSPSTGEAFF.

The CDR3 sequence: CASSASNGGTEAFF. For the CDR3, the DNA is TGTGCCAGCAGCGCCTCGAACGGGGGCACTGAAGCTTTCTTT. The rearrangement joins TRBV11-2 to TRBJ1-1, with D possibly matching TRBD1 (5 bases). V lost 5 bases and J lost 4, with 14 bases in between. From germline, CDR1 is SGHAT and CDR2 FQNNGV. The length of the CDR3 is 14 residues.

This rearrangement joins TRBV11-2 to TRBJ1-3; no reliable D call. This CDR3 region has 15 residues. The germline V and J ends were trimmed by 5 bases and 1 base, with 12 bases remaining between them. Germline CDR1 SGHAT, CDR2 FQNNGV. CDR3 DNA: TGTGCCAGCAGCCGTAGCCCCCAATCTGGAAACACCATATATTTT. Its translation: CASSRSPQSGNTIYF. Full variable domain (remainder filled in from reference TRBV11-2 and TRBJ1-3): EAGVAQSPRYKIIEKRQSVAFWCNPISGHATLYWYQQILGQGPKLLIQFQNNGVVDDSQLPKDRFSAERLKGVDSTLKIQPAKLEDSAVYLCASSRSPQSGNTIYFGEGSWLTVV.

J is TRBJ2-7 and V is TRBV5-1, with D tentatively TRBD2 (5 bases). Germline values: CDR1 SGHRS, CDR2 YFSETQ. The CDR3 has 14 residues. The ends were cut back, 3 bases at V and 1 base at J, with 11 bases in the middle. CDR3 DNA sequence: TGCGCCAGCAGCTCAGATACTAGTTCCTACGAGCAGTACTTC. The encoded protein is CASSSDTSSYEQYF.

This clone has a handful of counts. CDR3 in amino acids: CASSPDRVGERAFF. CDR3 DNA: TGCGCCAGCAGCCCGGACCGGGTAGGTGAGAGAGCTTTCTTT. The chain has TRBV5-1 and TRBJ1-1; D remains ambiguous. The CDR3 runs 14 residues. Trimming took 4 bases from V and 10 from J, leaving 20 bases between them. Per the germline V gene, CDR1 is SGHRS and CDR2 is YFSETQ.

This clone was observed once. The J gene is TRBJ2-5, the V gene TRBV10-2, with D perhaps given as TRBD1 or TRBD2 (6 bases each). Germline lookup yields CDR1 WSHSY and CDR2 SAAADI. CDR3 length: 16 residues. Between the trimmed V and J ends, which lost 2 bases and 0 bases, there was a span of 13 bases. The DNA of the CDR3 is TGCGCCAGCAGTGAGGGTTGGGGGGCGTACCAAGAGACCCAGTACTTC. It translates to CASSEGWGAYQETQYF.

The chain has TRBV18 and TRBJ2-5; TRBD2 agrees at 8 bases. CDR3 length: 17 amino acids. V trimming: 0 bases; J trimming: 4 bases; junction bases outside the gene matches: 10. Germline lookup yields CDR1 KGHSH and CDR2 LQKENI. The CDR3 spells CASSPPVHSGGGETQYF. CDR3 DNA: TGTGCCAGCTCACCACCGGTCCATTCGGGAGGGGGAGAGACCCAGTACTTC.

V usage is TRBV4-3 and J usage is TRBJ1-2; tentatively, D is TRBD1 (6 bases). The V gene lost 0 bases and the J gene lost 2 bases, with 10 bases spanning the gap. From germline, CDR1 is LGHNA and CDR2 YSLEER. This CDR3 contains 15 residues. The CDR3 nucleotides are TGCGCCAGCAGCCAAGATCCTCAGGGGAACTATGGCTACACCTTC. Protein: CASSQDPQGNYGYTF.

This clone was seen once. This sequence joins TRBV6-6 and TRBJ2-7; no definite D call. There are 13 residues in the CDR3. V shed 5 bases and J shed 3 bases, with 11 bases lying between them. The V gene's germline CDR1 is MNHNY and CDR2 SVGAGI (reference sequence). The CDR3 loop reads CASSKLLGYEQYF. The CDR3 DNA is TGTGCCAGCAGTAAGCTGTTGGGCTACGAGCAGTACTTC.

This clone has more than one count but fewer than ten. CDR3 bases: TGTGCCAGCAGTGGGGACACCTCTGGAAACACCATATATTTT. It specifies CASSGDTSGNTIYF. This rearrangement joins TRBV2 to TRBJ1-3, with D perhaps TRBD1 (6 bases). The V gene lost 4 bases and the J gene lost 0 bases, with 7 bases spanning the gap. The CDR3 contains 14 residues. CDR1 SNHLY and CDR2 FYNNEI come from the germline V gene.

The count of this clone is one. This rearrangement joins TRBV9 to TRBJ2-5; no definite D call. Germline V gene lookup returns CDR1 SGDLS and CDR2 YYNGEE. The CDR3 is 15 residues long. The V end lost 0 bases, the J end lost 4 bases, and 13 bases lay between the germline ends. The CDR3, as DNA: TGTGCCAGCAGCGTAGGCATTAGCTCGGGAGAGACCCAGTACTTC. Encoded protein: CASSVGISSGETQYF.

V is TRBV5-1 and J is TRBJ2-5, with no clear D. The CDR3 has 15 amino acids. V was clipped by 4 bases and J by 1 base, with 14 bases between them. Germline CDR1 SGHRS, CDR2 YFSETQ. CDR3 amino acids: CASSPGRRGQETQYF. In nucleotides, the CDR3 is TGCGCCAGCAGCCCGGGTCGGAGAGGCCAAGAGACCCAGTACTTC.

The gene calls are TRBV9 and TRBJ1-2; 10 nucleotides agree with TRBD1. Looked up from germline, CDR1 is SGDLS and CDR2 is YYNGEE. Trimming cost V 3 bases and J 6 bases; bases outside gene matches: 11. The CDR3 sequence is 16 residues long. This CDR3 reads CASSASTGTGENGYTF. DNA of the CDR3: TGTGCCAGCAGCGCAAGTACCGGGACAGGGGAGAATGGCTACACCTTC.

This chain links TRBV5-4 with TRBJ2-5, with no clear D. Germline loops: CDR1 SGHNT, CDR2 YYREEE (reference sequence). The CDR3 extends over 14 amino acids. V was cut by 3 bases and J by 0 bases, with 9 bases left in between. CDR3 nucleotides: TGTGCCAGCAGCTCCACAGTTTACCAAGAGACCCAGTACTTC. Translated, it gives CASSSTVYQETQYF. Based on the CDR3 plus reference TRBV5-4 and TRBJ2-5, the full variable domain is ETGVTQSPTHLIKTRGQQVTLRCSSQSGHNTVSWYQQALGQGPQFIFQYYREEENGRGNFPPRFSGLQFPNYSSELNVNALELDDSALYLCASSSTVYQETQYFGPGTRLLVL.

This rearrangement joins TRBV7-9 to TRBJ2-5, with TRBD2 matching 9 bases. The junction had 9 bases not matched to a gene; V was cut back by 5 bases and J by 5 bases. Germline lookup yields CDR1 SEHNR and CDR2 FQNEAQ (reference sequence). This CDR3 has 15 amino acids. CDR3 region: CASSPIAGVEETQYF. Written as DNA, the CDR3 is TGTGCCAGCAGCCCTATAGCGGGAGTCGAGGAGACCCAGTACTTC.